Each of the 9 T cell receptor beta chains below was sequenced from the same sample in a study of T cell repertoires in cytomegalovirus infection. TCRdb redid the calling of the reads with MiXCR, one entry per CDR3 protein. The sample lists roughly 570,000 distinct CDR3 sequences, 40% occurring once. Their recognized antigens are unknown. Sequencing was performed on cultured PBMCs, taken from culture after CMV antigen stimulation. The receptors shown here come from a human donor in good health (CMV status not recorded). Some clones in this sample may be carry-over from other donors' samples.

The chain combines TRBV20-1 with TRBJ1-3; the D is unclear. V gave up 5 bases and J gave up 2 bases, with 7 bases separating them. Per the germline V gene, CDR1 is DFQATT and CDR2 is SNEGSKA (reference sequence). The CDR3 runs to 12 residues. The DNA of the CDR3 is TGCAGTGCTGTTGGGGCTGGAAACACCATATATTTT. This codes for CSAVGAGNTIYF.

This chain uses TRBV11-2 with TRBJ2-3, with 9 bases identical to TRBD2. The germline V gene has CDR1 SGHAT and CDR2 FQNNGV. J was trimmed by 5 bases and V by 1 base; bases with no gene match: 4. The CDR3 runs 15 residues. DNA of the CDR3: TGTGCCAGCAGCTTAGGCGGGAGGGCCGTAGATACGCAGTATTTT. Translation gives CASSLGGRAVDTQYF.

The genes are TRBV19 and TRBJ2-7; 8 nucleotides line up with TRBD1. This CDR3 has 14 residues. The germline V gene encodes CDR1 LNHDA and CDR2 SQIVND (reference sequence). The trim removed 6 bases at V and 3 bases at J, leaving 7 bases unmatched. Written as DNA, the CDR3 is TGTGCCAGTAGCCTAACCGGGACAGGCTACGAGCAGTACTTC. Residues: CASSLTGTGYEQYF. The full variable domain, completed using reference TRBV19 and TRBJ2-7, is DGGITQSPKYLFRKEGQNVTLSCEQNLNHDAMYWYRQDPGQGLRLIYYSQIVNDFQKGDIAEGYSVSREKKESFPLTVTSAQKNPTAFYLCASSLTGTGYEQYFGPGTRLTVT.

The chain uses TRBV7-9 and TRBJ1-2, with D possibly being TRBD1 (6 bases). The CDR3 length is 15 residues. Trimming stripped 5 bases from V and 0 bases from J, with 13 bases between. Germline-derived CDR1 and CDR2 are SEHNR and FQNEAQ (reference sequence). As DNA, the CDR3 is TGTGCCAGCAGCACCCGGGACATTGCTAACTATGGCTACACCTTC. Protein sequence: CASSTRDIANYGYTF.

The chain is built from TRBV20-1 and TRBJ2-7; maybe TRBD1 (6 bases). Germline V gene sequence: CDR1 DFQATT, CDR2 SNEGSKA (reference sequence). Trimming shortened V by 6 bases and J by 9 bases, and 15 bases separated the two germline ends. The CDR3 covers 11 residues. The CDR3 loop reads CSAHRDETQYF. In DNA form, the CDR3 reads TGCAGTGCGCACAGGGACGAAACGCAGTACTTC.

The chain is built from TRBV12-3 or TRBV12-4 and TRBJ2-1; 12 positions agree with TRBD2. V was pared by 7 bases and J by 9 bases, with 10 bases of the junction left unmatched. The CDR3 spans 15 residues. CDR3 residues: CASTLLTSGGGEQFF. The CDR3 nucleotides read TGTGCCAGCACTCTTCTGACTAGCGGGGGTGGTGAGCAGTTCTTC.

This chain uses TRBV6-1 with TRBJ2-7, with no clear D. Germline lookup yields CDR1 MNHNS and CDR2 SASEGT. Trimming stripped 1 base from V and 0 bases from J, with 7 bases between. This CDR3 is 14 amino acids long. CDR3 amino acids: CASSEVRASYEQYF. The CDR3 bases are TGTGCCAGCAGTGAAGTAAGGGCCTCCTACGAGCAGTACTTC.

The chain is built from TRBV7-9 and TRBJ1-1; TRBD1 aligns across 7 bases. The germline CDR1 and CDR2 sequences are SEHNR and FQNEAQ (reference sequence). The CDR3 sequence is 18 residues long. V shed 1 base, J shed 4 bases, and the junction held 15 bases outside the gene matches. For the CDR3, the DNA is TGTGCCAGCAGCTTAGGTAGGGGGACAGCGATTAGGGGCACTGAAGCTTTCTTT. This gives the protein CASSLGRGTAIRGTEAFF.

The CDR3 reads CASSPGGGGVTLPLDIQYF. In nucleotides, the CDR3 is TGTGCCAGCAGCCCTGGAGGGGGAGGGGTTACCCTCCCCTTAGACATTCAGTACTTC. The V and J genes are TRBV7-9 and TRBJ2-4; D possibly corresponds to TRBD2 (7 bases). V gave up 5 bases and J gave up 8 bases, with 31 bases separating them. There are 19 residues in the CDR3. Looked up from germline, CDR1 is SEHNR and CDR2 is FQNEAQ (reference sequence).